The next 9 T cell receptor beta chains were all read from a single sample in a study of T cell responses to AZD1222 COVID-19 vaccine (dated by TCRdb to the early 2020s). This sample's time point label indicates: about 28 days (+/-7) after the second vaccine dose. The sample's treatment or condition label, in plain terms: meningococcal conjugate vaccine given as trial control. Library method: the immunoSEQ multiplex PCR assay. The source is immuneACCESS, and TCRdb retained only in-frame sequences with V and J called. Part of the clones is not carried over; for the studies checked, unresolved V genes explain less than half of this, and the remainder is unexplained. Across this sample there are over 150,000 clones, with over 85% seen only once. Under 1.1% of the sample is in the top ten clones. Specimen: peripheral blood, collected 28 days after the second dose of the MenACWY control vaccine. Source of these receptors: an adult who received the MenACWY meningococcal vaccine as a control.

The chain has TRBV5-1 and TRBJ2-1; a possible D gene is TRBD1 (7 bases). Between the trimmed V and J ends, which lost 5 bases and 6 bases, there was a span of 12 bases. This CDR3 comprises 13 residues. Germline V gene sequence: CDR1 SGHRS, CDR2 YFSETQ. The CDR3 sequence: CASRAGGLNEQFF. In nucleotides, the CDR3 is TGCGCCAGCAGGGCAGGGGGACTCAATGAGCAGTTCTTC.

The V call is TRBV6-1, the J call TRBJ1-2; D is perhaps TRBD1 (5 bases). The V end lost 2 bases, the J end lost 8 bases, and 12 bases lay between the germline ends. The CDR3 totals 13 residues. Per germline, CDR1 MNHNS and CDR2 SASEGT. For the CDR3, the DNA is TGTGCCAGCAGTGAAACAGGTTTCGGCGGCTACACCTTC. Its protein product is CASSETGFGGYTF.

The chain uses TRBV6-1 and TRBJ1-5, with D hard to call. This CDR3 spans 14 amino acids. The ends were cut back, 2 bases at V and 2 bases at J, with 7 bases in the middle. Germline CDR1 and CDR2: MNHNS and SASEGT. CDR3 residues: CASSENLGNQPQHF. The CDR3 DNA sequence: TGTGCCAGCAGTGAAAATTTGGGCAATCAGCCCCAGCATTTT.

The chain is built from TRBV18 and TRBJ1-1; 9 bases agree with TRBD1. The CDR3 runs 15 residues. The J segment lost 1 base and the V segment lost 4 bases, leaving 4 bases of the junction unmatched. Germline CDR1 reads KGHSH; CDR2 reads LQKENI. The CDR3 spells CASSQTTGGNTEAFF. CDR3 DNA: TGTGCCAGCTCACAGACGACAGGGGGGAACACTGAAGCTTTCTTT.

This chain connects TRBV7-2 to TRBJ1-1; D is unresolved. Germline V gene data show CDR1 as SGHTA and CDR2 as FQGNSA. This CDR3 has 14 amino acids. Trimming stripped 4 bases from V and 5 bases from J, with 14 bases between. The CDR3 region has the DNA TGTGCCAGCAGCTCTGACACCGCGTCGACTGAAGCTTTCTTT. Protein: CASSSDTASTEAFF.

The CDR3 here is CASSQPGTENTEAFF. CDR3 bases: TGCGCCAGCAGCCAACCCGGGACGGAGAACACTGAAGCTTTCTTT. The chain is built from TRBV4-1 and TRBJ1-1; D is possibly TRBD1 (5 bases). The CDR3 sequence is 15 residues long. V was trimmed by 2 bases and J by 1 base, leaving 11 bases between them. Germline V gives CDR1 MGHRA, CDR2 YSYEKL.

V and J are TRBV7-2 and TRBJ1-1; 8 nucleotides align to TRBD1. The CDR3 extends over 14 amino acids. The ends lost 4 bases at V and 4 bases at J; junction bases unmatched: 5. Germline CDR1 is SGHTA and CDR2 is FQGNSA. Here the CDR3 DNA reads TGTGCCAGCAGCTCCCGGACAGGGTTCACTGAAGCTTTCTTT. Translation gives CASSSRTGFTEAFF.

CDR3 protein: CASSAGAGYEQYF. CDR3 DNA sequence: TGTGCCAGCAGCGCAGGAGCGGGATACGAGCAGTACTTC. The chain is built from TRBV9 and TRBJ2-7; 7 nucleotides agree with TRBD2. V shed 3 bases and J 4 bases; nucleotides not matched to a gene: 4. The CDR3 loop spans 13 amino acids. The germline CDR1 and CDR2 sequences are SGDLS and YYNGEE.

J is TRBJ1-1 and V is TRBV24-1; D might be TRBD1 (5 bases). Trimming shortened V by 7 bases and J by 4 bases, and 18 bases separated the two germline ends. Per the germline V gene, CDR1 is KGHDR and CDR2 is SFDVKD. There are 15 residues in the CDR3. The CDR3 bases are TGTGCCACCAGAGGCGTTGGGGCGAGAGTCACTGAAGCTTTCTTT. It specifies CATRGVGARVTEAFF.